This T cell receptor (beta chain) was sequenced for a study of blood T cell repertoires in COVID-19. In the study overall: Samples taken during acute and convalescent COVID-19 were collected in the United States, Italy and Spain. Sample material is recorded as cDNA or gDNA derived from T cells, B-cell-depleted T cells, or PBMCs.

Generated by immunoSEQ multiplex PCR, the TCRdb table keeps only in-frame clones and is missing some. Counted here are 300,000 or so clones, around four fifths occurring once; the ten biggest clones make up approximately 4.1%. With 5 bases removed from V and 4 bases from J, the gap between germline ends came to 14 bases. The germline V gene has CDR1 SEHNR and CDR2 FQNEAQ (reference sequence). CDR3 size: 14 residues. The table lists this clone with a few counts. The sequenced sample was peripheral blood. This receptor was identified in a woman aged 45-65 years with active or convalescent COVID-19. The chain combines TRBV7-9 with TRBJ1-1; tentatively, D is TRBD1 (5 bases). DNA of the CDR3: TGTGCCAGCAGCACAGGTGCGTGGGGCACTGAAGCTTTCTTT. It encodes CASSTGAWGTEAFF.